The clone carrying this TCR beta chain was recorded a few times. CDR1 and CDR2 from the germline V gene are MGHDK and SYGVNS. The CDR3 length is 15 residues. V lost 3 bases and J lost 8; bases outside the gene matches: 9. Repertoires were generated with immunoSEQ multiplex PCR, while TCRdb's copy carries only in-frame clones and drops some. This repertoire shows about 15,000 clones, 50% to 75% found once; its top ten account for less than 7.5%. The sample belongs to a study of T cell repertoires in ileal Crohn's disease. The sequence came from an adult with Crohn's disease. The sample consisted of ileal tissue. The chain is built from TRBV25-1 and TRBJ2-1; 8 bases are shared with TRBD2. CDR3 loop: CASSEAQRESDEQFF. The CDR3 DNA sequence: TGTGCCAGCAGTGAGGCCCAGCGGGAGTCCGATGAGCAGTTCTTC.